The sequence of this T cell receptor (beta chain) was determined in a study of breast tumors, draining lymph nodes, adjacent tissues. This clonotype ranks as medium-sized. Its antigen is unknown. Germline V lookup: CDR1 SGHAT, CDR2 FQDESV (reference sequence). The CDR3 runs to 15 residues. V was clipped by 3 bases and J by 4 bases, with 13 bases between them. TCRdb re-derived calls from the multiplex PCR reads in MiXCR, one entry per CDR3 protein. The repertoire consists of about 21,000 distinct CDR3 sequences, with around 33% occurring once and the leading ten covering over 8.5%. Study-level points and caveats: Data fit most tumor T cells coming from lymph node, expanding in tumor. Compared with lymph nodes, tumors were less diverse; compared with nontumor tissue, more. The lymph node origin of tumor T cells was framed as consistent with a hypothesis, not demonstrated.

The origin of this receptor is a female donor with breast cancer. Some clones in this sample may be carry-over from other donors' samples. The sample taken for sequencing was breast tumor tissue. The gene calls are TRBV11-1 and TRBJ2-1; D might be TRBD2 (5 bases). The CDR3 loop reads CASSFGGPEYNEQFF. CDR3 DNA sequence: TGTGCCAGCAGCTTTGGCGGGCCCGAATACAATGAGCAGTTCTTC.